Shown below are 6 T cell receptor beta chains from a single sample sequenced in a study of identical twins. TCRdb redid the calling of the 5' RACE reads with MiXCR, one entry per CDR3 protein. The profile shows 550,000 to 700,000 distinct CDR3 sequences, 20% to 25% of them singletons. These same records also appear under a second study, on T cells expressing NK-cell markers.

What was sequenced was PBMCs. The receptors were gathered from a woman under 30 in good health.

This clonotype was recorded a few times. The gene calls are TRBV20-1 and TRBJ2-2; 8 nucleotides align to TRBD1. This CDR3 region has 13 residues. Losses at the gene ends were 5 bases for V and 8 bases for J; bases not matched to a gene: 7. Germline loops: CDR1 DFQATT, CDR2 SNEGSKA (reference sequence). CDR3: CSAQRTGKGELFF. CDR3 bases: TGCAGTGCTCAGAGGACAGGGAAAGGGGAGCTGTTTTTT.

The chain employs TRBV6-1 and TRBJ2-3, with a weak D call TRBD2 (5 bases). Trimming took 7 bases from V and 2 from J, leaving 13 bases between them. The CDR3 extends over 14 amino acids. Germline V gene data show CDR1 as MNHNS and CDR2 as SASEGT. The CDR3 DNA reads as TGTGCCAGCACCCCCCCGGGGTTCACAGATACGCAGTATTTT. Translation gives CASTPPGFTDTQYF.

The table lists this clonotype with many counts. The gene calls are TRBV20-1 and TRBJ1-1; TRBD1 might be the D (6 bases). This CDR3 region has 14 residues. The ends were cut back, 4 bases at V and 2 bases at J, with 14 bases in the middle. The V gene's germline CDR1 is DFQATT and CDR2 SNEGSKA (reference sequence). The CDR3 spells CSANPFRGNTEAFF. The CDR3 bases are TGCAGTGCTAACCCGTTCAGGGGCAACACTGAAGCTTTCTTT.

The chain joins TRBV28 to TRBJ2-1; D is unclear. From germline, CDR1 is MDHEN and CDR2 SYDVKM. This CDR3 spans 14 amino acids. Trimming stripped 3 bases from V and 4 bases from J, with 10 bases between. The CDR3 nucleotides read TGTGCCAGCAGTTTGGACCTTTATTACAATGAGCAGTTCTTC. It translates to CASSLDLYYNEQFF.

This clonotype was seen at least ten times. The rearrangement links TRBV7-9 to TRBJ2-3, with 7 bases lining up with TRBD2. Germline V gene lookup returns CDR1 SEHNR and CDR2 FQNEAQ (reference sequence). The CDR3 covers 15 residues. V trimming: 4 bases; J trimming: 4 bases; junction bases outside the gene matches: 8. CDR3 nucleotide sequence: TGTGCCAGCAGCTCCCGAGCGGGGAACGCAGATACGCAGTATTTT. It translates to CASSSRAGNADTQYF. The variable domain in full, completed from reference TRBV7-9 and TRBJ2-3, reads DTGVSQNPRHKITKRGQNVTFRCDPISEHNRLYWYRQTLGQGPEFLTYFQNEAQLEKSRLLSDRFSAERPKGSFSTLEIQRTEQGDSAMYLCASSSRAGNADTQYFGPGTRLTVL.

This clonotype has a handful of counts. The V and J genes are TRBV20-1 and TRBJ2-1, with 7 bases identical to TRBD2. J was trimmed by 4 bases and V by 3 bases; bases with no gene match: 3. In germline, CDR1 is DFQATT, CDR2 SNEGSKA (reference sequence). The CDR3 covers 13 residues. The CDR3 DNA reads as TGCAGTGCTAGCGGGCGGGAGTACAATGAGCAGTTCTTC. Its protein is CSASGREYNEQFF.